The T cell receptor beta chain under discussion was sequenced for a study of identical twins. Study-wide findings and caveats: Out-of-frame alpha sequences that twins shared showed excess low generation probability.

On this clonotype: Its specificity is not known.

In TCRdb, the 5' RACE reads were re-called with MiXCR into one record per CDR3 protein. The sample has about 470,000 distinct CDR3 sequences, 24% seen once. These same data were also listed under a study on T cells expressing NK-cell markers. From that study: The study left the HCMV specificity of expanded NKG2C+ T cell clones unresolved.

The sequencing input was CD4+ T cells sorted from blood. The TCR was taken from a woman under 30 in good health.

The CDR3: CASSGIFLNTGELFF. The CDR3 nucleotides are TGTGCCAGCAGTGGTATATTCCTAAACACCGGGGAGCTGTTTTTT. The chain couples TRBV12-3 or TRBV12-4 to TRBJ2-2; D uncertain. V lost 5 bases and J lost 2, with 12 bases in between. CDR3 length: 15 residues.